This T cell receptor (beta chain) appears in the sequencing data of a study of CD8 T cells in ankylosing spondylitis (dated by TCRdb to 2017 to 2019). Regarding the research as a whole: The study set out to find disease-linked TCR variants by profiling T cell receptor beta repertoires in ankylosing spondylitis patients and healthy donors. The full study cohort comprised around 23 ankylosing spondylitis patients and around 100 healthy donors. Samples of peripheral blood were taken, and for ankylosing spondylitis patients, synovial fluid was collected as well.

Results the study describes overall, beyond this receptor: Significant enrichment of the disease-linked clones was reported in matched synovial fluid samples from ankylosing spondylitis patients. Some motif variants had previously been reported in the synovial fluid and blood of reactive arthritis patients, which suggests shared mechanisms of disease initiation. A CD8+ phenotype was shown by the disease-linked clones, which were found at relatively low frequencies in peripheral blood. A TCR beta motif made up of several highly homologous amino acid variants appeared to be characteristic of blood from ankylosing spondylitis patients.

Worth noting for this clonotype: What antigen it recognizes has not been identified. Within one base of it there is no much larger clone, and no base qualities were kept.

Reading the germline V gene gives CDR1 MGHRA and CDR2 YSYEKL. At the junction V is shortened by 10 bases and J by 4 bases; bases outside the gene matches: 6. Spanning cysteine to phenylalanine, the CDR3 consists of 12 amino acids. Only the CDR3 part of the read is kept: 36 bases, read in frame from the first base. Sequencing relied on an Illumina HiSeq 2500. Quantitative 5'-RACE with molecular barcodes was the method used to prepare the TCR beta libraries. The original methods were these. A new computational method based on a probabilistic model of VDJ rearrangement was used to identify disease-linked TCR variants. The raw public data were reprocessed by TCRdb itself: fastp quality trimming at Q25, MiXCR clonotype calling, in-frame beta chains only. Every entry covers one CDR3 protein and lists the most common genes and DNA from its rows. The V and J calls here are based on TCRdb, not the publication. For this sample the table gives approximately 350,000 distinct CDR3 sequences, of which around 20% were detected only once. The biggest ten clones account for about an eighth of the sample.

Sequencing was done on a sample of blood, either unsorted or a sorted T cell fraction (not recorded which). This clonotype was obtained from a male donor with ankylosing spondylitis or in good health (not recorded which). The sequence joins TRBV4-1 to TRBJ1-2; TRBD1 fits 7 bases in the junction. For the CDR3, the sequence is CATRDSLYGYTF. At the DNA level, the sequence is TGCGCCACAAGGGACAGCCTCTATGGCTACACCTTC.